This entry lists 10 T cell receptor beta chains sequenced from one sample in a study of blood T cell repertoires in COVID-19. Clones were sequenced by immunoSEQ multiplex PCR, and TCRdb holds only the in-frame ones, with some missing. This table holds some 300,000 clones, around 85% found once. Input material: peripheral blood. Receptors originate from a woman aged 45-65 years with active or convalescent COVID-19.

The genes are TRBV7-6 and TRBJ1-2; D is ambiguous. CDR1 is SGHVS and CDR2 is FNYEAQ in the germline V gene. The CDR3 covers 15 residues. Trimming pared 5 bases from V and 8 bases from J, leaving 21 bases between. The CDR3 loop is CASSPSLARRGGYTF. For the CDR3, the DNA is TGTGCCAGCAGCCCGAGTTTGGCAAGACGGGGAGGCTACACCTTC.

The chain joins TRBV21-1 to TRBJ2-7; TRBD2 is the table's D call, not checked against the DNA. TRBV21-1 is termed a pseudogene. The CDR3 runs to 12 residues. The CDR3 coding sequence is TGTGCCAGCAGCGAATGCGGGAACGAGCAGTACTTC. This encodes CASSECGNEQYF.

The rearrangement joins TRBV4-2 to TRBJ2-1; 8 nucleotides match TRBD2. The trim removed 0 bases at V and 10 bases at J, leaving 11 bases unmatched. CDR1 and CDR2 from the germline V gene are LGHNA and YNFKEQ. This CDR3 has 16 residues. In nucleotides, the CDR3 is TGTGCCAGCAGCCAAGAGGGGGGCGGGAGGAATCGGGAGCAGTTCTTC. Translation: CASSQEGGGRNREQFF.

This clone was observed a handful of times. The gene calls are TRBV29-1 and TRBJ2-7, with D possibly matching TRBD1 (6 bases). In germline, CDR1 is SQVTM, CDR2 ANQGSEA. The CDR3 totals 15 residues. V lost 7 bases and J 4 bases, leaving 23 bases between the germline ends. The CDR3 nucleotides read TGCAGCGCCTCGCTTGGGCTTATCACAGGGTACGAGCAGTACTTC. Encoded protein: CSASLGLITGYEQYF.

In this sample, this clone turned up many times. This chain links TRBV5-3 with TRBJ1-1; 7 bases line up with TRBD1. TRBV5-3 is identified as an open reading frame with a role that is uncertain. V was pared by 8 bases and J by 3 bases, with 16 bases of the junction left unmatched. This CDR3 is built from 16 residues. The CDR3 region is CASRQGGGGRDTEAFF. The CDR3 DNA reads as TGTGCCAGCCGACAGGGAGGTGGAGGTAGAGACACTGAAGCTTTCTTT.

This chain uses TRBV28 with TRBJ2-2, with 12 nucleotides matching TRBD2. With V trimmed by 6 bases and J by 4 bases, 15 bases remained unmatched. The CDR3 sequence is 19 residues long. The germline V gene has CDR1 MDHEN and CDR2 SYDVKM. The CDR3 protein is CASSINGLAGGPGTGELFF. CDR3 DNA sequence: TGTGCCAGCAGCATTAATGGGCTAGCGGGAGGGCCAGGCACCGGGGAGCTGTTTTTT.

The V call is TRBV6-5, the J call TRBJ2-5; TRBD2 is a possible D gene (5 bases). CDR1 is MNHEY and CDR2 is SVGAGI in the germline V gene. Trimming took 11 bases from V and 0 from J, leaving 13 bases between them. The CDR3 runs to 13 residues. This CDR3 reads CAGRTGYQETQYF. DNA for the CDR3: TGTGCCGGCCGCACGGGGTACCAAGAGACCCAGTACTTC.

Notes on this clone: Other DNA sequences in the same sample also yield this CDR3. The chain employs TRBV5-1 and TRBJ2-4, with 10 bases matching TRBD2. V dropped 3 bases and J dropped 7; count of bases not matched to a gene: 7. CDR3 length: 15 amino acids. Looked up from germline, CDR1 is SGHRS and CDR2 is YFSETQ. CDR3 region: CASSSGLARSNIQYF. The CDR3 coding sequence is TGCGCCAGCAGCTCGGGACTAGCGAGAAGTAACATTCAGTACTTC.

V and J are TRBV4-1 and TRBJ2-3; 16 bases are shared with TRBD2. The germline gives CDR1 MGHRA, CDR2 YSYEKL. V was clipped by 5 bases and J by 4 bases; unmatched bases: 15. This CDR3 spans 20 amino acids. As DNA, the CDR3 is TGCGCCAGCAGCAGACTTCCCGGGACTAGCGGGAGGGCCTCGGCAGATACGCAGTATTTT. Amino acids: CASSRLPGTSGRASADTQYF.

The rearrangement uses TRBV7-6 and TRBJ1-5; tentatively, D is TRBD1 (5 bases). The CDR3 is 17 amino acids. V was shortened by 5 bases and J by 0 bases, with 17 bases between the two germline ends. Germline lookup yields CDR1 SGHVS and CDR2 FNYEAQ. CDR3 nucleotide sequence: TGTGCCAGCAGCGCTGACGGGAGGGGTGTTAGCAATCAGCCCCAGCATTTT. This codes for CASSADGRGVSNQPQHF.